The present TCR beta chain was sequenced within a study of beta chain features in type 1 diabetes. Study-level points and caveats: Relative to healthy donors, patients appeared to have naive, central memory and Treg TCRB repertoires that were more similar.

Per germline, CDR1 MNHEY and CDR2 SVGAGI. CDR3 size: 11 residues. Sequencing targeted expressed TCRB transcripts, as all isolated RNA had been reverse transcribed. The data were produced by immunoSEQ multiplex PCR, yet TCRdb's version contains in-frame clones alone and is incomplete. The sample records about 360,000 clones, approximately 12% being singletons. This clone appeared a few times. The target antigen is unknown. The TCR was taken from a man aged 18 to 30 in good health. The sequencing sample was made of naive CD4+ T cells from blood. The chain employs TRBV6-5 and TRBJ2-5; unclear D gene. The assigned J gene may be wrong: the sequence end matches TRBJ2-7 better. The CDR3 nucleotides are TGTGCCAGCAGTGCTAACTACGAGCAGTACTTC. Translated: CASSANYEQYF.